This T cell receptor (beta chain) was identified in a study of T cell clones after liver transplantation. Study outcomes and limitations: Compared with third party-reactive sequences, donor-reactive ones declined more, independent of withdrawal success.

In the case of this clone: The target antigen is unknown.

The CDR3 has 15 amino acids. Per the germline V gene, CDR1 is MNHEY and CDR2 is SVGAGI. Trimming removed 2 bases from V and 4 bases from J, with 14 bases in between. Repertoires were generated with immunoSEQ multiplex PCR, while TCRdb's copy carries only in-frame clones and drops some. The sample has about 75,000 clones; roughly 80% are singletons. CD3+CD4+ and CD3+CD8+ cells were FACS-sorted from thawed unstimulated PBMCs. The source is a human patient who received a liver transplant. The graft donor may be the source of some T cells. The gene calls are TRBV6-5 and TRBJ1-1, with a tentative D call TRBD1 (6 bases). Specimen: CD4+ T cells from blood, collected less than 50 months after liver transplant. This CDR3 is CASSYARGQVTEAFF. Written as DNA, the CDR3 is TGTGCCAGCAGTTACGCACGGGGGCAGGTCACTGAAGCTTTCTTT.